This T cell receptor beta chain was profiled in a study of T cells of healthy individuals. TCRdb re-analysed the 5' RACE reads in MiXCR, keeping a single row per CDR3 protein. The table shows some 85,000 distinct CDR3 sequences, with about 5.5% occurring only once. The germline CDR1 and CDR2 sequences are MNHEY and SVGAGI. This CDR3 is built from 14 residues. The ends lost 5 bases at V and 7 bases at J; junction bases unmatched: 10. This clonotype was counted at least ten times. The chain carries TRBV6-5 and TRBJ1-1; 7 nucleotides align to TRBD1. This TCR derives from a female donor in good health. This chain's CDR3 is CASSKKQGWNEAFF. The CDR3 DNA reads TGTGCCAGCAGTAAGAAACAGGGGTGGAATGAAGCTTTCTTT.